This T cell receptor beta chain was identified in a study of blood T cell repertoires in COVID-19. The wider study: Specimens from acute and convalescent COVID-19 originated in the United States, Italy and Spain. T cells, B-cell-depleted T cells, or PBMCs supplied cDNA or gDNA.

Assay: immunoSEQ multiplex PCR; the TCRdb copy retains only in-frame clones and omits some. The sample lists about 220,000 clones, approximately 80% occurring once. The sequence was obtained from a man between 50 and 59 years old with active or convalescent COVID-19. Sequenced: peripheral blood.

CDR3 DNA: TGTGCCAGCAGTGGACTACTTATCACTAGCACAGATACGCAGTATTTT. It yields the protein CASSGLLITSTDTQYF. The rearrangement joins TRBV2 to TRBJ2-3; tentatively, D is TRBD2 (5 bases). The CDR3 totals 16 residues. The germline V gene has CDR1 SNHLY and CDR2 FYNNEI. The V gene lost 4 bases and the J gene lost 0 bases, with 14 bases spanning the gap.